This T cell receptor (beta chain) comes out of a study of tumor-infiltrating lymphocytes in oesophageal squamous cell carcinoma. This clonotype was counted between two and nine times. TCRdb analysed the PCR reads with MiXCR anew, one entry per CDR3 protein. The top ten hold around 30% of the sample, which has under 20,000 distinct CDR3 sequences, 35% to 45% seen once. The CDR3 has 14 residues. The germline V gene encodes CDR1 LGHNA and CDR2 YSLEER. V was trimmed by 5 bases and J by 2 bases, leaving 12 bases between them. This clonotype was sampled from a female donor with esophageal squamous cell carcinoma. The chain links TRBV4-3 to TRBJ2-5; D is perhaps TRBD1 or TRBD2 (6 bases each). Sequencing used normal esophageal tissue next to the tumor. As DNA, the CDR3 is TGCGCCAGCAGCTCGCGGGGACAACAAGAGACCCAGTACTTC. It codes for CASSSRGQQETQYF.